The clone carrying this TCR beta chain has just a few counts. What it binds is unknown. V trimming: 5 bases; J trimming: 2 bases; junction bases outside the gene matches: 6. CDR3 length: 16 amino acids. Germline V gene data show CDR1 as MNHEY and CDR2 as SMNVEV (reference sequence). This specimen belongs to a study of cytomegalovirus exposure and HLA in healthy donors. For the study at large: The early release's HLA-typed donors yielded approximately 85 million unique TCRs.

The PCR employed 60 Vbeta primers together with 13 Jbeta primers. Clones were read by immunoSEQ multiplex PCR, and TCRdb kept only the in-frame ones, dropping some. The data show 200,000 to 250,000 clones, with 77% seen just once and 2.7% held by the top ten. Study observations and caveats: Sequences of the TCR beta chain were said to predict the HLA-A and HLA-B alleles of most subjects accurately. In a later analysis, V- and J-gene trimming of beta chains associated with a DCLRE1C missense variant, replicated independently.

The rearrangement joins TRBV27 to TRBJ2-3, with TRBD2 matching 11 bases. The sequence was obtained from a woman aged 55 to 70 in good health and CMV-seropositive. The sample was PBMCs. For the CDR3, the DNA is TGTGCCAGCAGTATCACGGGACTAGCGGACACAGATACGCAGTATTTT. Translating it yields CASSITGLADTDTQYF.